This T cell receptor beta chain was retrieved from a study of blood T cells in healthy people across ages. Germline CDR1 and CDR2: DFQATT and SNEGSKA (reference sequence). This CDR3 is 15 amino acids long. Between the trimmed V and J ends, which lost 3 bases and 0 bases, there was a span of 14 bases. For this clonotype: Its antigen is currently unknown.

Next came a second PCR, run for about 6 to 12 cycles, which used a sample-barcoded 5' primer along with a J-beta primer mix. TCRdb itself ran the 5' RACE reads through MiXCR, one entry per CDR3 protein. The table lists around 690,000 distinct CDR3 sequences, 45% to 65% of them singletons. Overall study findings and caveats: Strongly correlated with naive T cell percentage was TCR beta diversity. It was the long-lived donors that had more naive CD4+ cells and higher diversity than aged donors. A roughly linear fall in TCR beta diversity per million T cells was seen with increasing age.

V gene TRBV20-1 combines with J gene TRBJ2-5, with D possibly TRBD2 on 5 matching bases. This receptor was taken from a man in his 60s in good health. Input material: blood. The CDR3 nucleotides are TGCAGTGCTAGGTCGTGGACTGACTACCAAGAGACCCAGTACTTC. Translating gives CSARSWTDYQETQYF.